The 26 T cell receptor beta chains in this list originate from one sample, sequenced in a study of identical twins. From the 5' RACE reads, TCRdb called clonotypes with MiXCR, one entry per CDR3 protein. The data hold roughly 250,000 distinct CDR3 sequences, with approximately 7.9% observed a single time. These data also featured in a second study, about yellow fever vaccine responses in identical twins.

The sequenced sample consisted of CD8+ T cells sorted from blood. These receptors were obtained from a woman younger than 35 in good health.

This sequence joins TRBV3-1 and TRBJ1-1; no clear D. Per the germline V gene, CDR1 is LGHDT and CDR2 is YNNKEL (reference sequence). CDR3 length: 16 amino acids. Trimming shortened V by 0 bases and J by 6 bases, and 17 bases separated the two germline ends. This chain's CDR3 is CASSQEPRQVGAEAFF. The CDR3, as DNA: TGTGCCAGCAGCCAAGAGCCCCGCCAAGTCGGCGCTGAAGCTTTCTTT.

The V and J genes are TRBV28 and TRBJ2-5; TRBD1 matches at 11 bases. Per germline, CDR1 MDHEN and CDR2 SYDVKM. V lost 6 bases and J lost 2; bases outside the gene matches: 11. This CDR3 region has 17 residues. As DNA, the CDR3 is TGTGCCAGCAGGGAGGGACAGGGGGTTGTGTTACAAGAGACCCAGTACTTC. Encoded protein: CASREGQGVVLQETQYF.

The gene calls are TRBV7-9 and TRBJ2-1; 7 bases are shared with TRBD1. Per germline, CDR1 SEHNR and CDR2 FQNEAQ (reference sequence). This CDR3 contains 16 residues. V was clipped by 5 bases and J by 3 bases; unmatched bases: 10. The CDR3, as DNA: TGTGCCAGCAGCCCACCAACAGGGGAAGGCTACAATGAGCAGTTCTTC. This codes for CASSPPTGEGYNEQFF.

This clonotype was picked up a small number of times. This chain links TRBV6-4 with TRBJ2-1, with D uncertain. Germline V lookup: CDR1 MRHNA, CDR2 SNTAGT. The CDR3 spans 15 residues. The V end lost 3 bases, the J end lost 1 base, and 10 bases lay between the germline ends. The CDR3 DNA sequence: TGTGCCAGCAGTGATGGGCAGACATCCTACAATGAGCAGTTCTTC. This sequence encodes CASSDGQTSYNEQFF.

Only a few counts were recorded for this clonotype. The V gene is TRBV29-1, the J gene TRBJ1-1; 7 positions match TRBD1. The V segment lost 2 bases and the J segment 4 bases; nucleotides outside the gene matches: 7. The germline V gene has CDR1 SQVTM and CDR2 ANQGSEA. The CDR3 spans 14 residues. This CDR3 is CSVELPNRGTEAFF. For the CDR3, the DNA is TGCAGCGTTGAACTTCCGAACAGGGGCACTGAAGCTTTCTTT.

In its sample, this clonotype was seen many times. V usage is TRBV11-2 and J usage is TRBJ2-5; 11 nucleotides match TRBD2. The CDR3 sequence is 19 residues long. V lost 5 bases, J lost 6 bases, and 20 bases stayed unmatched. The germline V gene encodes CDR1 SGHAT and CDR2 FQNNGV. CDR3: CASSGLRGLAAYTVKTQYF. The CDR3 DNA reads as TGTGCCAGCAGCGGGTTGAGGGGACTAGCGGCCTACACGGTTAAGACCCAGTACTTC.

The CDR3 region has the DNA TGCGCCAGCAGCTTGACCCTAGCGGGGGCTAGGTATACGCAGTATTTT. Amino acid sequence: CASSLTLAGARYTQYF. The V and J genes are TRBV5-1 and TRBJ2-3; 10 bases match TRBD2. The trim removed 1 base at V and 7 bases at J, leaving 9 bases unmatched. There are 16 residues in the CDR3. The germline CDR1 and CDR2 sequences are SGHRS and YFSETQ.

This clonotype was detected a few times. V and J are TRBV9 and TRBJ2-5, with TRBD2 as a possible D gene (6 bases). The CDR3 consists of 16 residues. Per the germline V gene, CDR1 is SGDLS and CDR2 is YYNGEE. V lost 0 bases and J 4 bases, leaving 16 bases between the germline ends. CDR3 bases: TGTGCCAGCAGCGTAGGCGCCGGGAGTACGGGAGAGACCCAGTACTTC. Translated: CASSVGAGSTGETQYF.

This clonotype appeared a few times. The genes are TRBV11-2 and TRBJ2-7, with TRBD1 as a possible D gene (7 bases). CDR3 length equals 15 residues. The V gene lost 4 bases and the J gene lost 0 bases, with 13 bases spanning the gap. CDR1 SGHAT and CDR2 FQNNGV come from the germline V gene. The CDR3: CASSSGGSSSYEQYF. The CDR3 bases are TGTGCCAGCAGCTCAGGGGGGAGTAGCTCCTACGAGCAGTACTTC.

J is TRBJ2-5 and V is TRBV4-1; 7 bases align to TRBD2. Germline CDR1 and CDR2: MGHRA and YSYEKL. The CDR3 length is 18 residues. V trimming: 1 base; J trimming: 2 bases; junction bases outside the gene matches: 13. The CDR3 loop is CASSQGYAPGGFQETQYF. CDR3 nucleotide sequence: TGCGCCAGCAGCCAAGGATATGCCCCCGGGGGGTTTCAAGAGACCCAGTACTTC.

Many counts were recorded for this clonotype. This sequence joins TRBV6-1 and TRBJ2-3; D is unclear. The CDR3 has 18 residues. V gave up 6 bases and J gave up 3 bases, with 25 bases separating them. Germline-derived CDR1 and CDR2 are MNHNS and SASEGT. CDR3 bases: TGTGCCAGCAGCCCTAACGGCAACCACGAAATCTTTACAGATACGCAGTATTTT. This encodes CASSPNGNHEIFTDTQYF.

This clonotype was detected many times. The chain uses TRBV7-9 and TRBJ1-1; D not certain. The germline CDR1 and CDR2 sequences are SEHNR and FQNEAQ (reference sequence). CDR3 length: 15 amino acids. Trimming took off 4 bases at V and 4 bases at J, with 16 bases between the two ends. Written as DNA, the CDR3 is TGTGCCAGCAGCTCGGACGGCGGGTTAGGCACTGAAGCTTTCTTT. Translated: CASSSDGGLGTEAFF. The entire variable domain, with the rest obtained from reference TRBV7-9 and TRBJ1-1, is as follows: DTGVSQNPRHKITKRGQNVTFRCDPISEHNRLYWYRQTLGQGPEFLTYFQNEAQLEKSRLLSDRFSAERPKGSFSTLEIQRTEQGDSAMYLCASSSDGGLGTEAFFGQGTRLTVV.

The genes are TRBV5-5 and TRBJ2-1; a possible D gene is TRBD1 (6 bases). V lost 3 bases and J lost 2, with 9 bases in between. Germline V gene lookup returns CDR1 SGHKS and CDR2 YYEKEE (reference sequence). The CDR3 is made up of 14 amino acids. CDR3 region: CASSWWTAYNEQFF. The CDR3 DNA sequence: TGTGCCAGCAGCTGGTGGACAGCCTACAATGAGCAGTTCTTC.

V usage is TRBV6-5 and J usage is TRBJ1-5; tentative D call: TRBD1 (6 bases). Trimming took off 5 bases at V and 2 bases at J, with 13 bases between the two ends. CDR3 length equals 15 residues. Germline values: CDR1 MNHEY, CDR2 SVGAGI. The DNA for the CDR3 is TGTGCCAGCAGTACCGACAGGTATCGCAATCAGCCCCAGCATTTT. This sequence encodes CASSTDRYRNQPQHF.

The sample holds a few counts of this clonotype. The rearrangement joins TRBV15 to TRBJ2-1; TRBD1 matches 10 bases. The CDR3 runs to 15 residues. The trim removed 1 base at V and 6 bases at J, leaving 3 bases unmatched. Germline assignment: CDR1 LNHNV and CDR2 YYDKDF (reference sequence). CDR3 bases: TGTGCCACCAGCAGAGGGGGACAGGGGCCCAATGAGCAGTTCTTC. This encodes CATSRGGQGPNEQFF. The whole variable domain, filled in from reference TRBV15 and TRBJ2-1, reads DAMVIQNPRYQVTQFGKPVTLSCSQTLNHNVMYWYQQKSSQAPKLLFHYYDKDFNNEADTPDNFQSRRPNTSFCFLDIRSPGLGDTAMYLCATSRGGQGPNEQFFGPGTRLTVL.

V usage is TRBV15 and J usage is TRBJ1-1; D unclear. V was shortened by 0 bases and J by 4 bases, with 6 bases between the two germline ends. CDR1 is LNHNV and CDR2 is YYDKDF in the germline V gene (reference sequence). The CDR3 is 13 amino acids. The CDR3: CATSREGFTEAFF. The CDR3 DNA follows: TGTGCCACCAGCAGAGAGGGGTTCACTGAAGCTTTCTTT.

This clonotype was seen at least ten times. The chain is built from TRBV7-9 and TRBJ2-1; the match to TRBD1 covers 9 bases. The CDR3 loop spans 13 amino acids. From germline, CDR1 is SEHNR and CDR2 FQNEAQ (reference sequence). The V segment lost 6 bases and the J segment 7 bases; nucleotides outside the gene matches: 4. CDR3 region: CASRGTGWNEQFF. In DNA, the CDR3 is TGTGCCAGCAGGGGGACAGGGTGGAATGAGCAGTTCTTC.

A few counts support this clonotype. CDR3 residues: CASSFFLHETQYF. The CDR3 region has the DNA TGTGCCAGCAGTTTTTTTTTGCACGAGACCCAGTACTTC. This chain connects TRBV12-3 or TRBV12-4 to TRBJ2-5; unclear D gene. The CDR3 extends over 13 amino acids. The germline V and J ends were trimmed by 3 bases and 5 bases, with 10 bases remaining between them.

The gene calls are TRBV27 and TRBJ2-7, with a weak D call TRBD1 (7 bases). Trimming left V 4 bases short and J 3 bases short, with 13 bases between. The CDR3 length is 14 residues. The germline V gene has CDR1 MNHEY and CDR2 SMNVEV (reference sequence). The CDR3 here is CASSSGGTDYEQYF. The DNA of the CDR3 is TGTGCCAGCAGTTCTGGCGGGACAGACTACGAGCAGTACTTC.

The rearrangement links TRBV20-1 to TRBJ2-3; D call uncertain. Germline values: CDR1 DFQATT, CDR2 SNEGSKA (reference sequence). The CDR3 loop spans 10 amino acids. V dropped 6 bases and J dropped 6 bases, with 7 bases sitting between them. The CDR3 is CSALLDTQYF. The DNA for the CDR3 is TGCAGTGCCCTTCTGGATACGCAGTATTTT.

This clonotype was recorded many times. The chain uses TRBV4-2 and TRBJ2-1, with 12 nucleotides matching TRBD2. CDR1 is LGHNA and CDR2 is YNFKEQ in the germline V gene. The CDR3 contains 16 residues. Trimming cost V 3 bases and J 8 bases; bases outside gene matches: 8. CDR3 sequence: CASSQTSGGPTDEQFF. The DNA of the CDR3 is TGTGCCAGCAGCCAGACTAGCGGGGGCCCCACGGATGAGCAGTTCTTC.

The chain has TRBV15 and TRBJ2-5; 8 bases match TRBD2. The trim removed 5 bases at V and 2 bases at J, leaving 10 bases unmatched. The CDR3 runs to 16 residues. Germline V gene sequence: CDR1 LNHNV, CDR2 YYDKDF (reference sequence). In DNA form, the CDR3 reads TGTGCCACCAGCCCCTGGGCGGGAGGTAGTCAAGAGACCCAGTACTTC. Translated, it gives CATSPWAGGSQETQYF.

V gene TRBV27 combines with J gene TRBJ2-1, with D perhaps TRBD2 (6 bases). There are 14 residues in the CDR3. V was clipped by 4 bases and J by 7 bases, with 14 bases between them. CDR1 is MNHEY and CDR2 is SMNVEV in the germline V gene (reference sequence). The CDR3 loop is CASSSTRAQNEQFF. The CDR3 DNA reads TGTGCCAGCAGTTCGACTAGGGCCCAGAATGAGCAGTTCTTC.

The rearrangement uses TRBV20-1 and TRBJ2-3; no clear D. V was shortened by 5 bases and J by 0 bases, with 15 bases between the two germline ends. The CDR3 consists of 15 residues. Germline assignment: CDR1 DFQATT and CDR2 SNEGSKA (reference sequence). In DNA form, the CDR3 reads TGCAGTGCTGATATTTACGGAGCTAGCACAGATACGCAGTATTTT. It yields the protein CSADIYGASTDTQYF.

The CDR3 DNA reads as TGCAGTGCTCTCGGGACCAACAGGAACATTCAGTACTTC. This encodes CSALGTNRNIQYF. The chain joins TRBV20-1 to TRBJ2-4; TRBD1 or TRBD2 may be the D gene (5 bases each). The CDR3 length is 13 residues. Trimming took 5 bases from V and 7 from J, leaving 15 bases between them. Germline-derived CDR1 and CDR2 are DFQATT and SNEGSKA (reference sequence).

The rearrangement links TRBV6-1 to TRBJ2-7; D possibly corresponds to TRBD2 (5 bases). V lost 3 bases, J lost 6 bases, and 12 bases lay in between. The CDR3 is 13 amino acids. In germline, CDR1 is MNHNS, CDR2 SASEGT. CDR3 loop: CASSEYLGVEQYV. In nucleotides, the CDR3 is TGTGCCAGCAGTGAGTATCTCGGGGTCGAGCAGTACGTC.